This entry lists 5 T cell receptor beta chains sequenced from one sample in a study of T-cell reconstitution after alpha-beta-depleted transplantation in children. This sample's TCRbeta library carried unique molecular identifier barcodes. TCRdb used MiXCR to reprocess the PCR reads, holding one entry per CDR3 protein. The sample consists of 580,000 or so distinct CDR3 sequences, 23% of them appearing once. The sample here was PBMCs, mostly from graft donor cells, taken 360 days after TCRalphabeta/CD19-depleted stem cell transplant. The receptors shown here come from a boy under three years old who had a stem cell transplant for acute myeloid leukemia, so the T cells may come from the graft donor.

The chain has TRBV20-1 and TRBJ2-7; maybe TRBD2 (6 bases). V gave up 6 bases and J gave up 1 base, with 10 bases separating them. CDR1 and CDR2 (germline): DFQATT, SNEGSKA (reference sequence). The CDR3 is made up of 12 amino acids. The CDR3 nucleotides are TGCAGTGCCCGGGACTTTTCCTACGAGCAGTACTTC. Protein: CSARDFSYEQYF.

The chain joins TRBV11-2 to TRBJ2-1; TRBD2 matches at 15 bases. Trimming removed 4 bases from V and 5 bases from J; junction bases left unmatched: 9. This CDR3 is 18 amino acids long. The germline gives CDR1 SGHAT, CDR2 FQNNGV. The CDR3 sequence is CASSSGLAGGPPHNEQFF. CDR3 nucleotides: TGTGCCAGCAGCTCAGGACTAGCGGGGGGGCCCCCCCACAATGAGCAGTTCTTC. Full variable domain (rest looked up from reference TRBV11-2 and TRBJ2-1): EAGVAQSPRYKIIEKRQSVAFWCNPISGHATLYWYQQILGQGPKLLIQFQNNGVVDDSQLPKDRFSAERLKGVDSTLKIQPAKLEDSAVYLCASSSGLAGGPPHNEQFFGPGTRLTVL.

The chain recombines TRBV7-8 with TRBJ2-3, with D hard to call. This CDR3 region has 14 residues. V dropped 2 bases and J dropped 2 bases, with 8 bases sitting between them. Germline CDR1 reads SGHVS; CDR2 reads FQNEAQ. CDR3 coding DNA: TGTGCCAGCAGCTTATCATGGCCCACAGATACGCAGTATTTT. This encodes CASSLSWPTDTQYF. Full variable domain (rest looked up from reference TRBV7-8 and TRBJ2-3): GAGVSQSPRYKVAKRGQDVALRCDPISGHVSLFWYQQALGQGPEFLTYFQNEAQLDKSGLPSDRFFAERPEGSVSTLKIQRTQQEDSAVYLCASSLSWPTDTQYFGPGTRLTVL.

J is TRBJ1-2 and V is TRBV10-3, with 9 bases fitting TRBD1. The CDR3 has 13 residues. V trimming: 11 bases; J trimming: 3 bases; junction bases outside the gene matches: 7. Germline loops: CDR1 ENHRY, CDR2 SYGVKD. The chain's CDR3 is CASRQGGYYGYTF. CDR3 coding DNA: TGTGCCTCACGACAGGGGGGATACTATGGCTACACCTTC.

This clonotype was detected a few times. J is TRBJ2-5 and V is TRBV7-9; no clear D gene. Trimming took off 8 bases at V and 7 bases at J, with 11 bases between the two ends. The length of the CDR3 is 11 residues. Looked up from germline, CDR1 is SEHNR and CDR2 is FQNEAQ (reference sequence). CDR3 nucleotides: TGTGCCAGCGGCGGTCTAGTGACCCAGTACTTC. This gives the protein CASGGLVTQYF.